Below, 10 T cell receptor beta chains from the same sample are listed, as sequenced in a study of PD-1 blockade in classical Hodgkin lymphoma. Every one of the patients relapsed after autologous stem cell transplantation (brentuximab vedotin exposure was variable). The CD4+ T cells used were purified from thawed PBMCs through magnetic negative selection. The method was immunoSEQ multiplex PCR; TCRdb's version includes in-frame clones alone and lacks a portion of them. The sample has fewer than 8,000 clones; 78% are singletons. The material sequenced was CD4+ T cells from blood, taken at baseline. The receptors stem from a human donor with classical Hodgkin lymphoma.

The chain employs TRBV7-1 and TRBJ1-5, with TRBD1 matching over 8 bases. TRBV7-1 falls under the ORF class, with uncertain function. After removal of 5 bases from V and 4 bases from J, the junction contained 10 bases not matched to a gene. The CDR3 contains 16 residues. CDR3 coding DNA: TGTGCCAGCAGCAATCCCGGGACAGGAGATAATCAGCCCCAGCATTTT. Amino acid sequence: CASSNPGTGDNQPQHF.

The V call is TRBV11-1, the J call TRBJ2-5; a possible D gene is TRBD2 (5 bases). In germline, CDR1 is SGHAT, CDR2 FQDESV (reference sequence). Trimming shortened V by 4 bases and J by 3 bases, and 6 bases separated the two germline ends. CDR3 length: 12 amino acids. The CDR3, as DNA: TGTGCCAGCAGCTACGGGGAAGAGACCCAGTACTTC. Protein sequence: CASSYGEETQYF.

V gene TRBV19 combines with J gene TRBJ2-3; the D is unclear. V was clipped by 2 bases and J by 2 bases, with 17 bases between them. The CDR3 has 17 amino acids. CDR1 and CDR2 from the germline V gene are LNHDA and SQIVND (reference sequence). DNA of the CDR3: TGTGCCAGTAGTATATCCCCTTTTGGAGCCGTCACAGATACGCAGTATTTT. Translation gives CASSISPFGAVTDTQYF.

The chain joins TRBV7-2 to TRBJ1-6; D gene unclear. CDR3 length: 16 amino acids. Trimming removed 2 bases from V and 11 bases from J, with 19 bases in between. The V gene's germline CDR1 is SGHTA and CDR2 FQGNSA. CDR3 sequence (DNA): TGTGCCAGCAGCTTAACCCCTCGGGGTGTGAAGGCACCCCTCCACTTT. It encodes CASSLTPRGVKAPLHF.

The chain recombines TRBV28 with TRBJ1-1; D perhaps matches TRBD1 (5 bases). V lost 8 bases and J 6 bases, leaving 16 bases between the germline ends. This CDR3 is 13 amino acids long. Germline CDR1 reads MDHEN; CDR2 reads SYDVKM. CDR3 amino acids: CASLGRVGPEAFF. CDR3 sequence (DNA): TGTGCCAGCCTGGGCAGGGTGGGACCTGAAGCTTTCTTT.

This chain uses TRBV18 with TRBJ2-5; D not resolved. Germline V lookup: CDR1 KGHSH, CDR2 LQKENI. With 1 base removed from V and 4 bases from J, the gap between germline ends came to 7 bases. The CDR3 is 13 amino acids. The DNA of the CDR3 is TGTGCCAGCTCACCACTCAACCGAGAGACCCAGTACTTC. Residues: CASSPLNRETQYF.

The count of this clone is one. The rearrangement joins TRBV11-2 to TRBJ2-7, with TRBD2 identical over 7 bases. The germline V gene encodes CDR1 SGHAT and CDR2 FQNNGV. The CDR3 runs 15 residues. Trimming cost V 1 base and J 3 bases; bases outside gene matches: 6. CDR3 nucleotides: TGTGCCAGCAGCTTAGTGTCGGGGGGTGACTACGAGCAGTACTTC. This translates into CASSLVSGGDYEQYF.

The CDR3 spells CASSGGDTRGNTIYF. CDR3 coding DNA: TGTGCCAGCAGTGGGGGGGACACCCGAGGAAACACCATATATTTT. V is TRBV6-5 and J is TRBJ1-3; the D gene is possibly TRBD1 (6 bases). This CDR3 has 15 residues. V lost 5 bases, J lost 4 bases, and 15 bases lay in between. Per germline, CDR1 MNHEY and CDR2 SVGAGI.

V usage is TRBV19 and J usage is TRBJ1-5; D might be TRBD1 (5 bases). In germline, CDR1 is LNHDA, CDR2 SQIVND (reference sequence). Trimming pared 3 bases from V and 7 bases from J, leaving 22 bases between. The CDR3 spans 17 residues. CDR3 in DNA: TGTGCCAGTAGTATGAACCAGGGCGGGAGGGTCTCCCAGCCCCAGCATTTT. Translation: CASSMNQGGRVSQPQHF. Full variable domain (rest looked up from reference TRBV19 and TRBJ1-5): DGGITQSPKYLFRKEGQNVTLSCEQNLNHDAMYWYRQDPGQGLRLIYYSQIVNDFQKGDIAEGYSVSREKKESFPLTVTSAQKNPTAFYLCASSMNQGGRVSQPQHFGDGTRLSIL.

The chain uses TRBV5-8 and TRBJ1-4; 10 bases align to TRBD1. From germline, CDR1 is SGHTS and CDR2 YDEGEE. The J segment lost 7 bases and the V segment lost 2 bases, leaving 5 bases of the junction unmatched. The CDR3 loop spans 15 amino acids. The CDR3 region is CASSFGQGVGEKLFF. In nucleotides, the CDR3 is TGTGCCAGCAGCTTCGGACAGGGGGTGGGTGAAAAACTGTTTTTT. Based on the CDR3 plus reference TRBV5-8 and TRBJ1-4, the full variable domain is EAGVTQSPTHLIKTRGQQATLRCSPISGHTSVYWYQQALGLGLQFLLWYDEGEERNRGNFPPRFSGRQFPNYSSELNVNALELEDSALYLCASSFGQGVGEKLFFGSGTQLSVL.